These 30 T cell receptor beta chains were sequenced from one sample in a study of graft-versus-host responses after intestinal transplantation (dated by TCRdb to the early 2020s). No antigen has been identified for these receptors. Libraries were constructed by the immunoSEQ multiplex PCR assay. TCRdb provides this immuneACCESS table in a form limited to in-frame rearrangements. Some clones are lacking; in checked studies, under half of them reflect an unresolved V gene, and why the rest are absent is not known. The sample has fewer than 50,000 clones on record, roughly 80% of them singletons. The ten largest clones represent over 0.4% of the sample. The intended sense of this specimen's time point label: cells obtained before transplantation from donor or recipient. The sample consisted of unstimulated CD4+ T cells sorted from spleen or lymph node cells, taken before transplant. Receptors were obtained from a human donor who was the organ donor for an intestinal transplant.

This chain connects TRBV7-2 to TRBJ2-5; 9 bases are a match to TRBD2. Unmatched junction bases numbered 11, after V lost 5 bases and J lost 10 bases. The CDR3 contains 14 residues. Germline assignment: CDR1 SGHTA and CDR2 FQGNSA. CDR3 coding DNA: TGTGCCAGCAGCGACGGCGGGGGGGCCTGGGGCCAGTACTTC. This translates into CASSDGGGAWGQYF.

The chain is built from TRBV6-5 and TRBJ1-5; no clear D gene. The V gene lost 2 bases and the J gene lost 0 bases, with 5 bases spanning the gap. Germline V gives CDR1 MNHEY, CDR2 SVGAGI. This CDR3 is built from 14 residues. CDR3 sequence: CASSYQNSNQPQHF. The CDR3 DNA reads as TGTGCCAGCAGTTACCAAAATAGCAATCAGCCCCAGCATTTT.

As DNA, the CDR3 is TGTGCCAGCAGTGAAGGTCTTAGCTCCTACAATGAGCAGTTCTTC. Translating it yields CASSEGLSSYNEQFF. The chain recombines TRBV2 with TRBJ2-1; D is ambiguous. Germline CDR1 and CDR2: SNHLY and FYNNEI. The CDR3 is made up of 15 amino acids. V was shortened by 1 base and J by 0 bases, with 7 bases between the two germline ends.

V gene TRBV10-2 combines with J gene TRBJ2-7, with 8 bases that match TRBD2. CDR1 is WSHSY, CDR2 SAAADI, per germline. The CDR3 spans 12 residues. V was pared by 7 bases and J by 9 bases, with 8 bases of the junction left unmatched. The CDR3 loop reads CASTRGGNGQYF. The DNA of the CDR3 is TGCGCCAGCACTCGGGGGGGGAACGGGCAGTACTTC.

The V gene is TRBV5-1, the J gene TRBJ1-1; D uncertain. The CDR3 spans 15 residues. Germline CDR1 reads SGHRS; CDR2 reads YFSETQ. The V end lost 5 bases, the J end lost 1 base, and 15 bases lay between the germline ends. As DNA, the CDR3 is TGCGCCAGCAGGTTCTTAACTGCCGAGAACACTGAAGCTTTCTTT. It yields the protein CASRFLTAENTEAFF.

This chain links TRBV9 with TRBJ2-5; D is unresolved. Germline V lookup: CDR1 SGDLS, CDR2 YYNGEE. The ends were cut back, 2 bases at V and 4 bases at J, with 12 bases in the middle. The CDR3 has 14 residues. CDR3 in amino acids: CASSVGRSGETQYF. Here the CDR3 DNA reads TGTGCCAGCAGCGTCGGACGGTCGGGAGAGACCCAGTACTTC. The variable domain in full, completed from reference TRBV9 and TRBJ2-5, reads DSGVTQTPKHLITATGQRVTLRCSPRSGDLSVYWYQQSLDQGLQFLIQYYNGEERAKGNILERFSAQQFPDLHSELNLSSLELGDSALYFCASSVGRSGETQYFGPGTRLLVL.

J is TRBJ2-1 and V is TRBV29-1; TRBD2 matches 9 bases. V shed 7 bases and J 9 bases; nucleotides not matched to a gene: 10. Germline values: CDR1 SQVTM, CDR2 ANQGSEA. The CDR3 has 13 amino acids. CDR3 region: CSGGGGRGGEQFF. Here the CDR3 DNA reads TGCAGCGGTGGGGGCGGGAGGGGTGGTGAGCAGTTCTTC.

The rearrangement uses TRBV7-8 and TRBJ2-1; D is unresolved. The CDR3 covers 11 residues. V was cut by 5 bases and J by 5 bases, with 4 bases left in between. Germline V gene data show CDR1 as SGHVS and CDR2 as FQNEAQ. CDR3 in amino acids: CASSLNNEQFF. In nucleotides, the CDR3 is TGTGCCAGCAGCCTTAACAATGAGCAGTTCTTC.

The rearrangement joins TRBV28 to TRBJ1-3; D unresolved. The CDR3 covers 14 residues. Trimming stripped 3 bases from V and 0 bases from J, with 6 bases between. Germline V gene sequence: CDR1 MDHEN, CDR2 SYDVKM. The CDR3 DNA follows: TGTGCCAGCAGTTTTGTCAGCTCTGGAAACACCATATATTTT. It specifies CASSFVSSGNTIYF.

V is TRBV27 and J is TRBJ2-7; D remains unclear. This CDR3 is 11 amino acids long. Germline V gene lookup returns CDR1 MNHEY and CDR2 SMNVEV (reference sequence). V was cut by 2 bases and J by 5 bases, with 4 bases left in between. In DNA, the CDR3 is TGTGCCAGCAGTTTAGGCCACGAGCAGTACTTC. Encoded protein: CASSLGHEQYF.

This clone was seen once. The chain is built from TRBV10-3 and TRBJ2-7; D gene ambiguous. CDR1 and CDR2 from the germline V gene are ENHRY and SYGVKD. The V end lost 4 bases, the J end lost 2 bases, and 15 bases lay between the germline ends. The CDR3 is 15 amino acids. For the CDR3, the DNA is TGTGCCATCAGTGTCGGTGTGGTGCAGACCTACGAGCAGTACTTC. Translating gives CAISVGVVQTYEQYF.

The CDR3 loop reads CASSKWTDTQYF. The CDR3 DNA sequence: TGTGCCAGCAGTAAATGGACAGATACGCAGTATTTT. This sequence joins TRBV2 and TRBJ2-3; D gene ambiguous. CDR1 and CDR2 (germline): SNHLY, FYNNEI. Trimming left V 5 bases short and J 3 bases short, with 6 bases between. CDR3 size: 12 residues.

The chain employs TRBV23-1 and TRBJ1-6, with D maybe TRBD1 (5 bases). TRBV23-1 is classed as an ORF, of uncertain function. V was trimmed by 0 bases and J by 7 bases, leaving 7 bases between them. The CDR3 is 14 amino acids. CDR3 in amino acids: CASSQSGLNSPLHF. CDR3 nucleotide sequence: TGCGCCAGCAGTCAATCGGGACTAAATTCACCCCTCCACTTT.

This chain joins TRBV27 and TRBJ2-3; tentative D call: TRBD1 (5 bases). The CDR3 extends over 12 amino acids. CDR1 and CDR2 (germline): MNHEY, SMNVEV (reference sequence). The V end was cut by 6 bases, the J end by 1 base, with 5 bases between. In nucleotides, the CDR3 is TGTGCCAGCAGCAGGGGCACAGATACGCAGTATTTT. Its translation: CASSRGTDTQYF.

In its sample, this clone was seen once. V and J are TRBV6-1 and TRBJ2-3, with 10 nucleotides matching TRBD2. J lost 5 bases, V lost 4 bases, and 9 bases had no gene match. There are 16 residues in the CDR3. Germline CDR1 and CDR2: MNHNS and SASEGT. The CDR3 spells CASSGQRGGHEDTQYF. The DNA of the CDR3 is TGTGCCAGCAGTGGGCAGCGGGGGGGCCATGAAGATACGCAGTATTTT.

This clone appeared once. The chain has TRBV5-1 and TRBJ1-4; D ambiguous. CDR3 size: 14 residues. The germline CDR1 and CDR2 sequences are SGHRS and YFSETQ. V gave up 5 bases and J gave up 0 bases, with 8 bases separating them. CDR3 sequence reads: CASSPGSTNEKLFF. DNA for the CDR3: TGCGCCAGCAGTCCAGGCTCAACTAATGAAAAACTGTTTTTT.

In this sample, this clone turned up a few times. This chain joins TRBV4-1 and TRBJ2-6; TRBD1 is a possible D gene (6 bases). Germline V gives CDR1 MGHRA, CDR2 YSYEKL. This CDR3 region has 19 residues. V shed 4 bases and J shed 1 base, with 20 bases lying between them. In nucleotides, the CDR3 is TGCGCCAGCAGCCCCCGACAGGCTGGGGGAATTTCTGGGGCCAACGTCCTGACTTTC. It encodes CASSPRQAGGISGANVLTF.

The chain uses TRBV4-1 and TRBJ2-1, with 13 bases that match TRBD2. CDR3 length equals 15 residues. Germline trimming cut 4 bases from V and 7 bases from J; bases unmatched to any gene: 4. Germline CDR1 MGHRA, CDR2 YSYEKL. The DNA for the CDR3 is TGCGCCAGCAGCCGATTGGGACTAGCGGGAAATGAGCAGTTCTTC. Translated, it gives CASSRLGLAGNEQFF.

This clone turned up a few times. The rearrangement uses TRBV6-1 and TRBJ1-4; TRBD1 matches at 7 bases. Trimming at V came to 1 base and at J to 6 bases, leaving 5 bases not matched to a gene. This CDR3 contains 15 residues. The germline V gene encodes CDR1 MNHNS and CDR2 SASEGT. The CDR3 bases are TGTGCCAGCAGTGAAGAGGGAGGGGGCCATGAAAAACTGTTTTTT. Translating gives CASSEEGGGHEKLFF.

In nucleotides, the CDR3 is TGTGCCTGGAGTTTTACAGGGGAAGCGTACTTC. As protein: CAWSFTGEAYF. This rearrangement joins TRBV30 to TRBJ2-5, with 7 bases identical to TRBD1. The CDR3 is 11 amino acids. Germline loops: CDR1 GTSNPN, CDR2 SVGIG (reference sequence). V trimming: 2 bases; J trimming: 13 bases; junction bases outside the gene matches: 7.

The genes are TRBV5-1 and TRBJ2-2, with 10 positions matching TRBD2. This CDR3 has 18 amino acids. Trimming took 4 bases from V and 7 from J; bases not matched to a gene: 16. Germline CDR1 is SGHRS and CDR2 is YFSETQ. The CDR3, as DNA: TGCGCCAGCAGCCCGACCTTACTAGCGGGGACCCCAATCGGGGAGCTGTTTTTT. It is translated as CASSPTLLAGTPIGELFF.

The genes are TRBV5-1 and TRBJ2-3; 8 bases are shared with TRBD2. CDR1 and CDR2 from the germline V gene are SGHRS and YFSETQ. The CDR3 totals 15 residues. V lost 3 bases and J lost 8; bases outside the gene matches: 11. CDR3 coding DNA: TGCGCCAGCAGCTCTAGCGGGTTGGAGAAGGGTACGCAGTATTTT. Translation gives CASSSSGLEKGTQYF.

This chain joins TRBV28 and TRBJ1-2; possible D gene TRBD1, 5 bases. Trimming removed 3 bases from V and 3 bases from J, with 8 bases in between. CDR1 and CDR2 (germline): MDHEN, SYDVKM. The CDR3 sequence is 13 residues long. CDR3 bases: TGTGCCAGCAGTTTCGGGGCTCACTATGGCTACACCTTC. It specifies CASSFGAHYGYTF.

This chain joins TRBV15 and TRBJ2-3, with 7 bases identical to TRBD2. This CDR3 has 16 residues. Germline V gives CDR1 LNHNV, CDR2 YYDKDF (reference sequence). With 2 bases clipped from V and 3 bases from J, the junction kept 8 bases outside the gene matches. The CDR3 DNA sequence: TGTGCCACCAGCAGACGGGCGCAAGCGGGAACAGATACGCAGTATTTT. This gives the protein CATSRRAQAGTDTQYF.

CDR3 loop: CASSSQGGGNQPQHF. The CDR3 DNA reads TGTGCCAGCTCCTCGCAGGGGGGGGGCAATCAGCCCCAGCATTTT. The V and J genes are TRBV18 and TRBJ1-5, with TRBD1 matching 7 bases. V lost 6 bases and J lost 2; bases outside the gene matches: 7. Germline-derived CDR1 and CDR2 are KGHSH and LQKENI. CDR3 length: 15 amino acids.

This clone occurred a few times. The chain links TRBV27 to TRBJ2-3; D might be TRBD2 (5 bases). This CDR3 comprises 16 residues. In germline, CDR1 is MNHEY, CDR2 SMNVEV (reference sequence). With 6 bases removed from V and 1 base from J, the gap between germline ends came to 17 bases. For the CDR3, the DNA is TGTGCCAGCAGAGGGTTGGCCGGGATAGGCACAGATACGCAGTATTTT. Translated, it gives CASRGLAGIGTDTQYF.

The J gene is TRBJ2-2, the V gene TRBV6-1; D not resolved. Trimming left V 2 bases short and J 2 bases short, with 9 bases between. The CDR3 loop spans 15 amino acids. Germline V gene data show CDR1 as MNHNS and CDR2 as SASEGT. CDR3 sequence (DNA): TGTGCCAGCAGTGAAACGGCAGGAAACACCGGGGAGCTGTTTTTT. Translating gives CASSETAGNTGELFF.

The rearrangement uses TRBV30 and TRBJ2-2, with TRBD1 as a possible D gene (6 bases). V lost 3 bases, J lost 8 bases, and 19 bases lay in between. This CDR3 is 15 amino acids long. CDR1 GTSNPN and CDR2 SVGIG come from the germline V gene (reference sequence). In DNA, the CDR3 is TGTGCCTGGAGCGATACAGGGCTGGGTAGGGGGGAGCTGTTTTTT. Its translation: CAWSDTGLGRGELFF.

The chain is built from TRBV30 and TRBJ1-5, with D possibly TRBD1 on 6 matching bases. Trimming removed 2 bases from V and 6 bases from J, with 8 bases in between. Germline values: CDR1 GTSNPN, CDR2 SVGIG (reference sequence). This CDR3 has 12 amino acids. CDR3: CAWSQGGQPQHF. The CDR3 DNA is TGTGCCTGGAGTCAAGGGGGTCAGCCCCAGCATTTT.

The rearrangement links TRBV19 to TRBJ2-7; 8 nucleotides agree with TRBD2. V gave up 4 bases and J gave up 3 bases; unmatched junction bases: 5. CDR3 size: 14 residues. Germline V gene data show CDR1 as LNHDA and CDR2 as SQIVND (reference sequence). This CDR3 reads CASSRGLGNYEQYF. In DNA form, the CDR3 reads TGTGCCAGTAGTAGGGGACTAGGGAACTACGAGCAGTACTTC.